The present TCR beta chain was sequenced within a study of blood T cell repertoires in COVID-19. On the study more broadly: PBMCs, B-cell-depleted T cells, or T cells provided the cDNA or gDNA that made up the material.

This clone was seen just once. Clinical histories supplied by participants themselves formed the basis of cohort assignment. Original methodology: Amplification with reference gene primers provided the estimates of nucleated cell counts. The repertoire was sequenced with immunoSEQ multiplex PCR; TCRdb's copy has only in-frame clones and lacks some. That table supplies the V and J calls and clone size; D and trimming were determined from the DNA. The sample consists of 320,000 or so clones, approximately 88% of them appearing once. The V gene's germline CDR1 is LGHNA and CDR2 YSLEER. Trimming took off 0 bases at V and 0 bases at J, with 21 bases between the two ends. The CDR3 spans 21 residues.

The sequence was obtained from a man aged 55 to 70 who had recovered from COVID-19. Sample: PBMCs or T cells enriched from blood (not recorded which). This chain uses TRBV4-3 with TRBJ1-6; D is undetermined. This CDR3 is CASSQDLSGQTTFSYNSPLHF. The CDR3 DNA follows: TGCGCCAGCAGCCAAGATCTGAGCGGTCAGACCACTTTCTCCTATAATTCACCCCTCCACTTT.